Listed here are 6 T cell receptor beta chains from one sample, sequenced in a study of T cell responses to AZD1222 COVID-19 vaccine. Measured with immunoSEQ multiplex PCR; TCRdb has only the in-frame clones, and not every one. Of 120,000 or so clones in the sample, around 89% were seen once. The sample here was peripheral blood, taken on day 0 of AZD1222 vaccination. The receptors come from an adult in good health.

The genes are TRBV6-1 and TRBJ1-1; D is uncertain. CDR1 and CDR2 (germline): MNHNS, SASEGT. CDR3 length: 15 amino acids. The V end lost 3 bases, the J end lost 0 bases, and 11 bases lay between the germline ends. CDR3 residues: CASSEGINLNTEAFF. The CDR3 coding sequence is TGTGCCAGCAGTGAGGGGATAAATTTGAACACTGAAGCTTTCTTT.

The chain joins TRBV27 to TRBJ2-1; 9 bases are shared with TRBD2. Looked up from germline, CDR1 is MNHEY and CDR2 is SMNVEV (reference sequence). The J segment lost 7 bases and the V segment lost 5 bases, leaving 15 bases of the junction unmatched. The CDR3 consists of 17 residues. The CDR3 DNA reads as TGTGCCAGCAGTGTAGGGTCAGTCGCGGGGGGGCTGAATGAGCAGTTCTTC. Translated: CASSVGSVAGGLNEQFF.

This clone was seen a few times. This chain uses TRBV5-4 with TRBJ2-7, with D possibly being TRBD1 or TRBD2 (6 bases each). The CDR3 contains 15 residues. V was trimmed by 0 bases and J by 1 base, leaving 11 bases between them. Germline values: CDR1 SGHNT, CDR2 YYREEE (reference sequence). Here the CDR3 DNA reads TGTGCCAGCAGCTTGGCCCGGGGGCCTTCCTACGAGCAGTACTTC. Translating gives CASSLARGPSYEQYF.

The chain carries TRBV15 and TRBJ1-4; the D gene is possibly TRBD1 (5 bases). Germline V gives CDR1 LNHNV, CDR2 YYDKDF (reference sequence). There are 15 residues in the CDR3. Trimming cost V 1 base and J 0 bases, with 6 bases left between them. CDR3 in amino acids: CATSRGTSTNEKLFF. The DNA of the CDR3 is TGTGCCACCAGCAGAGGGACATCAACTAATGAAAAACTGTTTTTT.

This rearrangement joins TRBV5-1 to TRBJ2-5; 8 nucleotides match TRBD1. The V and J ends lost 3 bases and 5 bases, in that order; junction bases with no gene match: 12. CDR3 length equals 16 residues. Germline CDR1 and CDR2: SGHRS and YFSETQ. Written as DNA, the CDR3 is TGCGCCAGCAGCTCAGAAACAGGGGGAAGAAGTGAGACCCAGTACTTC. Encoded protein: CASSSETGGRSETQYF.

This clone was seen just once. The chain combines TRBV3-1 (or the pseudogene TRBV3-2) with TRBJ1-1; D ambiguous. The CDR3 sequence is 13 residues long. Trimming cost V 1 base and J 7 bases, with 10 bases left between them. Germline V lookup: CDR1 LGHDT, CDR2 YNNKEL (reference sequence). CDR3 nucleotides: TGTGCCAGCAGCCAAGGAGGACGGATTGAAGCTTTCTTT. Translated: CASSQGGRIEAFF.